What follows describes a single TCR beta chain. This clonotype occurred a few times. Its antigen remains undetermined. Base-call qualities are not available, and no considerably larger clone is one nucleotide away. This specimen belongs to a study of human T cells and chemical hapten exposure (dated by TCRdb to the early 2020s). General notes on the study: For sensitization, 2% DPC in acetone was applied to a 2 cm by 2 cm area of upper inner arm skin. Patients additionally received weekly therapeutic DPC doses to the scalp throughout the roughly 25-week study period. Patch testing was done on the upper back using Finn chambers containing 0.01% DPC, and results were scored after 6 days according to International Contact Dermatitis Research Group standards. The mostly female patient cohort included alopecia areata with under or over 50% scalp involvement, alopecia totalis and alopecia universalis. Libraries were combined into a pool for sequencing, and differences in TCR yield between samples came mainly from small differences in library volumes within the pool. In alopecia patients, the study followed how the peripheral blood TCR repertoire changed in vivo over primary and secondary sensitization to diphenylcyclopropenone (DPC), a hapten. Blood samples were taken from patients before sensitization (week 0) and then at 2, 6 and about 24 weeks after DPC sensitization. For TCR sequencing, blood came from about 29 alopecia patients at anywhere from one to four time points (pre-sensitization, 2, 6 and 24 weeks).

The CDR3 starts with the cysteine, ends with the phenylalanine, and has 15 residues. Only CDR3 DNA is held: 45 bases, read in frame from base 1. For CDR1 and CDR2, the germline V gene (reference sequence) lists SGHKS and YYEKEE. Trimming takes 4 bases from V and 5 bases from J, and the germline ends sit 17 bases apart. Libraries were prepared through RACE. The sample was run on a NextSeq 500. During library preparation, unique molecular identifiers were attached to individual cDNA molecules so that TCRs could be counted in a quantitative, reproducible way. Each blood RNA sample was used to sequence both TCR alpha and TCR beta chains. In the original analysis: The median number of TCRs per sample was over 85,000, ranging from roughly 20,000 to 700,000. V, J and CDR3 annotation of the TCR reads was performed with the Decombinator software suite. Every sample was subsampled to the same number of TCRs (28,000) for the PS versus PT1 abundance plots. TCRs were defined as expanded if absent before sensitization and observed at least eight times at the 2-week time point. TCRdb handled the public reads itself, with Q25 trimming in fastp and clone calling in MiXCR, and kept productive beta chains. Each entry merges the rows of one CDR3 protein and shows their most common DNA and genes. The V and J calls and clone size come from TCRdb's table, not from the authors' own analysis. The sample has 75,000 to 90,000 distinct CDR3 sequences on record, 10% of them singletons. Jointly, the top ten make up around 1.5% of the sample.

This sample's time point label indicates: patch test 1, 2 weeks after DPC sensitization. The treatment or condition label corresponds to: therapeutic diphenylcyclopropenone sensitization with weekly scalp DPC. At every patch-test visit, the blood draw took place before the patch test was put on. Patients were eligible if aged 18 to 70, diagnosed with alopecia and judged suitable for DPC therapy, and pregnant patients were excluded. Total RNA was extracted from unfractionated whole blood collected in Tempus Blood RNA tubes. What the research found in general, with its limitations: After repeated subsampling, the strength of the expansion versus patch-test correlation and the threshold at which it became significant changed. Expanded TCRs formed significantly more large CDR3 similarity clusters than pre-sensitization or healthy control sets, consistent with antigen-driven responses. Patch test score correlated positively with the number of PT1 expanded TCRs, reaching significance at thresholds 8, 16 and 32 but not at 4. Alopecia, a presumed autoimmune disease, was present in all patients, so the immune response of the patients might differ from that of healthy individuals. The number of TCRs above 1 in 1000 frequency did not change with DPC sensitization; there was no evidence of global repertoire structure alterations.

The material sequenced was whole blood, taken in connection with sensitization to the hapten diphenylcyclopropenone (DPC). The receptor was isolated from a woman between 45 and 65 years old with alopecia areata. Some clones in this sample may be carry-over from other donors' samples. The V gene is TRBV5-5 and the J gene is TRBJ2-3; the D element might be TRBD1 or TRBD2, as each aligns at 5 bases. The CDR3 protein sequence reads: CASSTGPRGRDTQYF. The sequence in DNA is TGTGCCAGCAGCACGGGACCGAGAGGCAGAGATACGCAGTATTTT.